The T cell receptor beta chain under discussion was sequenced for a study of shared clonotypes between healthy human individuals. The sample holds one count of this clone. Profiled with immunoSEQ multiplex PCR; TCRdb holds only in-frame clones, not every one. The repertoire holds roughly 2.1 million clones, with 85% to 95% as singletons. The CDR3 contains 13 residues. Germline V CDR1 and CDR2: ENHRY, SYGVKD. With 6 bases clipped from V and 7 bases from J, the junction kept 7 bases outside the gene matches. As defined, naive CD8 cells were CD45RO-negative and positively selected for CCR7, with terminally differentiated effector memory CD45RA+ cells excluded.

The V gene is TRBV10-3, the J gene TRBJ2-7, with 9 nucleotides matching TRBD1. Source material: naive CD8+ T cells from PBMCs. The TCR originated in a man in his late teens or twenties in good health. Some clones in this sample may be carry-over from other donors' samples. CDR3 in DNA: TGTGCCATCAGCAATTGGGACAGGGATGAGCAGTACTTC. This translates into CAISNWDRDEQYF.